The 10 T cell receptor beta chains below come from one sample, sequenced in a study of T cell repertoires in cytomegalovirus infection. TCRdb recomputed calls from the reads with MiXCR, one row per CDR3 protein. The sample lists approximately 500,000 distinct CDR3 sequences; about 15% were seen once. The sample consisted of CD8+ T cells from PBMCs. Receptors were obtained from a human donor in good health (CMV status not recorded). Some clones in this sample may be carry-over from other donors' samples.

This clonotype was counted at least ten times. The chain combines TRBV7-9 with TRBJ2-1, with 9 bases lining up with TRBD2. CDR3 length: 15 amino acids. Germline CDR1 SEHNR, CDR2 FQNEAQ (reference sequence). V trimming: 3 bases; J trimming: 7 bases; junction bases outside the gene matches: 7. The CDR3 here is CASSFPGTSRNEQFF. The DNA for the CDR3 is TGTGCCAGCAGCTTTCCCGGGACTAGCAGGAATGAGCAGTTCTTC. The full variable domain, rest sourced from reference TRBV7-9 and TRBJ2-1, is DTGVSQNPRHKITKRGQNVTFRCDPISEHNRLYWYRQTLGQGPEFLTYFQNEAQLEKSRLLSDRFSAERPKGSFSTLEIQRTEQGDSAMYLCASSFPGTSRNEQFFGPGTRLTVL.

This clonotype has more than one count but fewer than ten. J is TRBJ2-1 and V is TRBV10-3; TRBD2 matches 10 bases. Losses at the gene ends were 2 bases for V and 6 bases for J; bases not matched to a gene: 4. The CDR3 consists of 15 residues. Germline assignment: CDR1 ENHRY and CDR2 SYGVKD. CDR3 nucleotide sequence: TGTGCCATCAGTGAGGCCAGCGGGGGGGCCAATGAGCAGTTCTTC. Encoded protein: CAISEASGGANEQFF.

This clonotype was counted many times. V usage is TRBV6-5 and J usage is TRBJ1-2; maybe TRBD1 (5 bases). Per the germline V gene, CDR1 is MNHEY and CDR2 is SVGAGI. CDR3 length: 16 residues. The V gene lost 2 bases and the J gene lost 0 bases, with 13 bases spanning the gap. This CDR3 is CASSYRAGLANYGYTF. The DNA of the CDR3 is TGTGCCAGCAGTTACCGGGCAGGGTTAGCTAACTATGGCTACACCTTC.

This clonotype was detected many times. This rearrangement joins TRBV7-6 to TRBJ1-4; D may be TRBD1 (5 bases). CDR1 SGHVS and CDR2 FNYEAQ come from the germline V gene. V dropped 1 base and J dropped 1 base, with 10 bases sitting between them. There are 16 residues in the CDR3. The CDR3: CASSLGGEGTNEKLFF. The CDR3 DNA sequence: TGTGCCAGCAGCTTAGGAGGGGAAGGAACTAATGAAAAACTGTTTTTT. Supplemented by reference TRBV7-6 and TRBJ1-4, the full variable domain reads GAGVSQSPRYKVTKRGQDVALRCDPISGHVSLYWYRQALGQGPEFLTYFNYEAQQDKSGLPNDRFSAERPEGSISTLTIQRTEQRDSAMYRCASSLGGEGTNEKLFFGSGTQLSVL.

The chain carries TRBV14 and TRBJ1-6, with D possibly TRBD1 on 5 matching bases. Germline CDR1 and CDR2: SGHDN and FVKESK. This CDR3 comprises 17 residues. The V and J ends lost 4 bases and 1 base respectively, with 14 bases between them. The CDR3 DNA sequence: TGTGCCAGCAGCCTCGGGTACCAGGGTTCCTATAATTCACCCCTCCACTTT. The encoded protein is CASSLGYQGSYNSPLHF.

The rearrangement uses TRBV24-1 and TRBJ2-2; D is possibly TRBD1 (5 bases). The CDR3 is 15 amino acids. Germline V CDR1 and CDR2: KGHDR, SFDVKD. V was cut by 2 bases and J by 4 bases, with 10 bases left in between. The CDR3 sequence is CATSDSVQATGELFF. CDR3 sequence (DNA): TGTGCCACCAGTGATTCAGTACAGGCCACCGGGGAGCTGTTTTTT.

This clonotype was seen many times. This chain joins TRBV27 and TRBJ2-5; possible D gene TRBD2, 6 bases. V dropped 5 bases and J dropped 2 bases, with 15 bases sitting between them. Germline CDR1 is MNHEY and CDR2 is SMNVEV (reference sequence). CDR3 length: 15 residues. CDR3 in amino acids: CASSPRGRLQETQYF. CDR3 sequence (DNA): TGTGCCAGCAGTCCGCGGGGAAGGCTACAAGAGACCCAGTACTTC.

The V call is TRBV15, the J call TRBJ1-2, with D perhaps TRBD1 (6 bases). CDR1 and CDR2 (germline): LNHNV, YYDKDF (reference sequence). This CDR3 has 13 residues. The V end lost 8 bases, the J end lost 2 bases, and 12 bases lay between the germline ends. The CDR3 is CATFGGANYGYTF. The CDR3 region has the DNA TGTGCCACCTTCGGGGGCGCAAACTATGGCTACACCTTC.

In this sample, this clonotype turned up many times. The V call is TRBV28, the J call TRBJ2-1; possibly TRBD2 for D (5 bases). V was pared by 5 bases and J by 4 bases, with 12 bases between. The germline V gene encodes CDR1 MDHEN and CDR2 SYDVKM. CDR3 length equals 14 residues. This chain's CDR3 is CASSQPGWYNEQFF. The DNA of the CDR3 is TGTGCCAGCAGTCAGCCGGGATGGTACAATGAGCAGTTCTTC. Complete variable domain (other parts from reference TRBV28 and TRBJ2-1): DVKVTQSSRYLVKRTGEKVFLECVQDMDHENMFWYRQDPGLGLRLIYFSYDVKMKEKGDIPEGYSVSREKKERFSLILESASTNQTSMYLCASSQPGWYNEQFFGPGTRLTVL.

The genes are TRBV4-2 and TRBJ2-3, with 15 positions matching TRBD2. J lost 1 base, V lost 1 base, and 6 bases had no gene match. The CDR3 runs to 19 residues. Germline V gives CDR1 LGHNA, CDR2 YNFKEQ. The CDR3: CASSQVGLAGGGGTDTQYF. The CDR3 nucleotides are TGTGCCAGCAGCCAAGTCGGACTAGCGGGGGGGGGTGGCACAGATACGCAGTATTTT.